The text below deals with one T cell receptor beta chain. The data derive from a study of blood T cell repertoires in COVID-19. Germline loops: CDR1 SGHDN, CDR2 FVKESK. J was trimmed by 7 bases and V by 0 bases; bases with no gene match: 2. This CDR3 is built from 14 residues. TCRdb keeps only in-frame clones here, not all; method: immunoSEQ multiplex PCR. The sample has 300,000 to 400,000 clones, roughly 90% seen once. The V call is TRBV14, the J call TRBJ1-2; 10 bases line up with TRBD1. This clonotype was sampled from a woman in her forties or fifties with active or convalescent COVID-19. The sample taken for sequencing was peripheral blood. The DNA for the CDR3 is TGTGCCAGCAGCCAAGATAGGGACAGGGGTGGCTACACCTTC. Its translation: CASSQDRDRGGYTF.